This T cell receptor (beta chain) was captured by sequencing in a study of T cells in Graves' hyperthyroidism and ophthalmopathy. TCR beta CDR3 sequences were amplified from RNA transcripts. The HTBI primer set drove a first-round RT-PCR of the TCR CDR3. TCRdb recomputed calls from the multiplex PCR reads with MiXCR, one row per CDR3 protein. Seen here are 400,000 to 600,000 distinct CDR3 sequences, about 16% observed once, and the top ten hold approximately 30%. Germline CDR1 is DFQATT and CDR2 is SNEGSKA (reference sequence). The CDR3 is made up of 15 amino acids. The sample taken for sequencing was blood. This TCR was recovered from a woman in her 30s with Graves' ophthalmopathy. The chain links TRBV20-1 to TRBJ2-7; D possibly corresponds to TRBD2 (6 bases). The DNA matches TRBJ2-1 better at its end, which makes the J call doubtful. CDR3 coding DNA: TGCAGTGCTAGAGGAGTTGTGTGGGAGGTTTACGAGCAGTTCTTC. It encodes CSARGVVWEVYEQFF.